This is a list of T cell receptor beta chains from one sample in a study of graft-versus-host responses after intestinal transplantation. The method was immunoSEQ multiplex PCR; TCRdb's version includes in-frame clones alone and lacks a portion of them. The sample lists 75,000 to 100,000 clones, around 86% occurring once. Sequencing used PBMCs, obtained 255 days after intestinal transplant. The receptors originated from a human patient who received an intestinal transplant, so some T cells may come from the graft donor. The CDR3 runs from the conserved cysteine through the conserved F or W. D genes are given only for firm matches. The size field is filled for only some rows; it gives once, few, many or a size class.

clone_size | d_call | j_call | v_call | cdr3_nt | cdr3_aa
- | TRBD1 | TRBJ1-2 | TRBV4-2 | TGTGCCAGCAGCCCAACCTCCCGGGACAGGGAAAACTATGGCTACACCTTC | CASSPTSRDRENYGYTF
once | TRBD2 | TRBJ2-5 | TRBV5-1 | TGCGCCAGCAGCTTGGAAGTAGCGGGGGGGCCGGAGACCCAGTACTTC | CASSLEVAGGPETQYF
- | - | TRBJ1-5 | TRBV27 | TGTGCCAGCAGTCCAAAGGGGTATCAGCCCCAGCATTTT | CASSPKGYQPQHF
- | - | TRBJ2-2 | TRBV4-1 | TGCGCCAGCAGCCTTACCTCAGGGGGGCCCGGGGAGCTGTTTTTT | CASSLTSGGPGELFF
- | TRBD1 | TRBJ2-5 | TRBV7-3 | TGTGCCAGCAGCTTAACGGGACAGGGTTATCAAGAGACCCAGTACTTC | CASSLTGQGYQETQYF
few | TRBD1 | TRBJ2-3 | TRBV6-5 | TGTGCCAGCAGTGCGGGACAGGGGGCAGATACGCAGTATTTT | CASSAGQGADTQYF
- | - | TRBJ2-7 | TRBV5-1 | TGCGCCAGCAGAAGCGAGACGGTCTCCTACGAGCAGTACTTC | CASRSETVSYEQYF
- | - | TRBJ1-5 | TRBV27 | TGTGCCAGCAGTTTGCAGTCTAATCAGCCCCAGCATTTT | CASSLQSNQPQHF
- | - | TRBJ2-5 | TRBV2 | TGTGCCAGCGTGGACAGCTACCAAGAGACCCAGTACTTC | CASVDSYQETQYF
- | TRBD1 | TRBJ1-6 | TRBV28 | TGTGCCAGCAGCAAACGGACAGGGGGCGACGGAGATTCACCCCTCCACTTT | CASSKRTGGDGDSPLHF
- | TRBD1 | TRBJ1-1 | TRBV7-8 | TGTGCCAGCAGCCCCGGGACAGGGGGCTTAGCTTTCTTT | CASSPGTGGLAFF
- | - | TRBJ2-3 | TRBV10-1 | TGCGCCAGCAGTGAGTCGAGGGGCACAGATACGCAGTATTTT | CASSESRGTDTQYF
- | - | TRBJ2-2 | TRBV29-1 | TGCAGCGTGACCTCAGACAGGTTCGGAACCGGGGAGCTGTTTTTT | CSVTSDRFGTGELFF
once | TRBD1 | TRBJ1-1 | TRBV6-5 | TGTGCCAGCAGTCGGGACAGGACTGAAGCTTTCTTT | CASSRDRTEAFF
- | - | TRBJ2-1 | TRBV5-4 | TGTGCCAGCAGCTTATCCGCGGGGGAGCAGTTCTTC | CASSLSAGEQFF